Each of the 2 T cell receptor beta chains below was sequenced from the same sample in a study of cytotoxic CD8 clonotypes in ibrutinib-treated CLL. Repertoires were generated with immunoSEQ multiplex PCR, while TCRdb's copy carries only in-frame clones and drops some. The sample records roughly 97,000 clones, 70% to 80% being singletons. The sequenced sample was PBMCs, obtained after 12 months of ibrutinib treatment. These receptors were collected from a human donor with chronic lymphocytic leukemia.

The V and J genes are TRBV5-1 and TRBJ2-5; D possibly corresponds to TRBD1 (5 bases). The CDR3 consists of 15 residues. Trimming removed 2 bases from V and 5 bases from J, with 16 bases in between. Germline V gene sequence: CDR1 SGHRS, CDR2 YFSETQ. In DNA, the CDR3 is TGCGCCAGCAGCTTTCTAGGGGCTAAGGTGGAGACCCAGTACTTC. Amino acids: CASSFLGAKVETQYF.

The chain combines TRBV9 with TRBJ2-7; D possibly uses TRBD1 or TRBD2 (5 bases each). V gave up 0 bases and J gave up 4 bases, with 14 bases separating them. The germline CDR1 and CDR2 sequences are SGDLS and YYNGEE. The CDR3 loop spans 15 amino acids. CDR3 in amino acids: CASSVDEGHFYEQYF. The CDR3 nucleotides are TGTGCCAGCAGCGTAGATGAGGGGCACTTTTACGAGCAGTACTTC. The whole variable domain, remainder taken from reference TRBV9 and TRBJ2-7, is DSGVTQTPKHLITATGQRVTLRCSPRSGDLSVYWYQQSLDQGLQFLIQYYNGEERAKGNILERFSAQQFPDLHSELNLSSLELGDSALYFCASSVDEGHFYEQYFGPGTRLTVT.